The clone carrying this T cell receptor beta chain was counted many times. Antigen specificity is unknown. This sample was taken from a study of CD8 T cells in ankylosing spondylitis. One entry per CDR3 protein results from TCRdb running MiXCR on the 5' RACE reads. Counted here are fewer than 250,000 distinct CDR3 sequences, around 24% occurring once; the ten biggest clones make up under 7%. The study's findings and limits: Reports of some motif variants in reactive arthritis synovial fluid and blood predate this one.

The ends were cut back, 7 bases at V and 0 bases at J, with 19 bases in the middle. CDR1 SNHLY and CDR2 FYNNEI come from the germline V gene. This CDR3 is built from 17 residues. This clonotype was obtained from a male donor with ankylosing spondylitis or in good health (not recorded which). The sequenced material came from blood, either unsorted or a sorted T cell fraction (not recorded which). The genes are TRBV2 and TRBJ2-1, with D uncertain. In DNA form, the CDR3 reads TGTGCCAGCAAGGCTCTCAGGTCACAAAGCTCCTACAATGAGCAGTTCTTC. Translated, it gives CASKALRSQSSYNEQFF. Full variable domain (remainder filled in from reference TRBV2 and TRBJ2-1): EPEVTQTPSHQVTQMGQEVILRCVPISNHLYFYWYRQILGQKVEFLVSFYNNEISEKSEIFDDQFSVERPDGSNFTLKIRSTKLEDSAMYFCASKALRSQSSYNEQFFGPGTRLTVL.